The 24 T cell receptor beta chains in this list originate from one sample, sequenced in a study of control samples from healthy donors and cancer patients. The table came from immunoSEQ multiplex PCR; TCRdb's copy has only in-frame clones and leaves some out. The sample includes 120,000 to 150,000 clones, 75% to 95% of them seen just once. The specimen sequenced was blood. The receptor set was obtained from a man under 40 in good health.

The CDR3 reads CAWSVMVGTSYGYTF. The CDR3 region has the DNA TGTGCCTGGAGTGTAATGGTTGGGACCTCCTATGGCTACACCTTC. This sequence joins TRBV30 and TRBJ1-2; the D gene is possibly TRBD1 (5 bases). With 0 bases removed from V and 4 bases from J, the gap between germline ends came to 15 bases. This CDR3 contains 15 residues. The germline gives CDR1 GTSNPN, CDR2 SVGIG (reference sequence). Full variable domain (rest looked up from reference TRBV30 and TRBJ1-2): SQTIHQWPATLVQPVGSPLSLECTVEGTSNPNLYWYRQAAGRGLQLLFYSVGIGQISSEVPQNLSASRPQDRQFILSSKKLLLSDSGFYLCAWSVMVGTSYGYTFGSGTRLTVV.

The chain recombines TRBV4-2 with TRBJ2-3; TRBD2 agrees at 12 bases. The CDR3 runs 17 residues. The germline gives CDR1 LGHNA, CDR2 YNFKEQ. V was clipped by 3 bases and J by 0 bases; unmatched bases: 4. The chain's CDR3 is CASSQGGTSGSTDTQYF. CDR3 bases: TGTGCCAGCAGCCAGGGCGGGACTAGCGGGAGCACAGATACGCAGTATTTT.

In this sample, this clone turned up once. V and J are TRBV2 and TRBJ2-7; 8 nucleotides line up with TRBD2. CDR3 length: 12 residues. The V and J ends lost 8 bases and 2 bases, in that order; junction bases with no gene match: 2. From germline, CDR1 is SNHLY and CDR2 FYNNEI. The CDR3 DNA reads TGTGCCAGCCGCGGGGGGCCCTACGAGCAGTACTTC. This codes for CASRGGPYEQYF.

This chain links TRBV19 with TRBJ2-3; 12 bases map to TRBD2. V lost 7 bases and J lost 4; bases outside the gene matches: 9. CDR1 LNHDA and CDR2 SQIVND come from the germline V gene (reference sequence). This CDR3 region has 16 residues. CDR3 DNA sequence: TGTGCCAGTACGCTAGCGGGGGGGCGCAGACCAGATACGCAGTATTTT. Protein sequence: CASTLAGGRRPDTQYF. Based on the CDR3 plus reference TRBV19 and TRBJ2-3, the full variable domain is DGGITQSPKYLFRKEGQNVTLSCEQNLNHDAMYWYRQDPGQGLRLIYYSQIVNDFQKGDIAEGYSVSREKKESFPLTVTSAQKNPTAFYLCASTLAGGRRPDTQYFGPGTRLTVL.

This clone appeared a single time. The genes are TRBV7-8 and TRBJ2-7; 10 nucleotides align to TRBD1. This CDR3 is 15 amino acids long. Trimming removed 1 base from V and 4 bases from J; junction bases left unmatched: 4. Germline V lookup: CDR1 SGHVS, CDR2 FQNEAQ. The CDR3 loop is CASSLDGTGDYEQYF. CDR3 sequence (DNA): TGTGCCAGCAGCTTAGATGGGACAGGGGATTACGAGCAGTACTTC.

V gene TRBV5-1 combines with J gene TRBJ1-3; a possible D gene is TRBD1 (6 bases). Between the trimmed V and J ends, which lost 0 bases and 3 bases, there was a span of 16 bases. This CDR3 contains 17 residues. Germline V gene data show CDR1 as SGHRS and CDR2 as YFSETQ. CDR3 coding DNA: TGCGCCAGCAGCTTGGAACAGGGCAGTACTTTTGGAAACACCATATATTTT. Its translation: CASSLEQGSTFGNTIYF. Combining the CDR3 with reference TRBV5-1 and TRBJ1-3 gives the whole variable domain KAGVTQTPRYLIKTRGQQVTLSCSPISGHRSVSWYQQTPGQGLQFLFEYFSETQRNKGNFPGRFSGRQFSNSRSEMNVSTLELGDSALYLCASSLEQGSTFGNTIYFGEGSWLTVV.

The chain is built from TRBV5-6 and TRBJ1-6, with 7 positions matching TRBD1. This CDR3 region has 15 residues. Germline CDR1 and CDR2: SGHDT and YYEEEE. J lost 2 bases, V lost 4 bases, and 3 bases had no gene match. The CDR3 reads CASSKGQTYNSPLHF. In DNA, the CDR3 is TGTGCCAGCAGCAAGGGACAGACCTATAATTCACCCCTCCACTTT.

The chain is built from TRBV5-6 and TRBJ1-3, with a weak D call TRBD1 (6 bases). The germline V and J ends were trimmed by 1 base and 3 bases, with 11 bases remaining between them. CDR1 SGHDT and CDR2 YYEEEE come from the germline V gene. CDR3 length: 15 amino acids. The CDR3 DNA is TGTGCCAGCAGCTTGTGGGGGCCTGGTGGAAACACCATATATTTT. As protein: CASSLWGPGGNTIYF.

The rearrangement joins TRBV30 to TRBJ2-7, with unresolved D. CDR1 and CDR2 (germline): GTSNPN, SVGIG (reference sequence). The CDR3 length is 13 residues. V was pared by 0 bases and J by 7 bases, with 13 bases between. CDR3 in amino acids: CAWSVHRLREQYF. The DNA of the CDR3 is TGTGCCTGGAGTGTACACCGGCTACGAGAGCAGTACTTC.

The chain joins TRBV5-4 to TRBJ2-7, with 11 nucleotides matching TRBD1. The V gene's germline CDR1 is SGHNT and CDR2 YYREEE (reference sequence). V shed 4 bases, J shed 7 bases, and the junction held 7 bases outside the gene matches. This CDR3 is 14 amino acids long. CDR3: CASSPGQGAHEQYF. The DNA of the CDR3 is TGTGCCAGCAGCCCTGGACAGGGGGCGCATGAGCAGTACTTC.

The gene calls are TRBV27 and TRBJ2-2; TRBD2 matches at 7 bases. With 6 bases clipped from V and 4 bases from J, the junction kept 5 bases outside the gene matches. The CDR3 is made up of 14 amino acids. CDR1 MNHEY and CDR2 SMNVEV come from the germline V gene (reference sequence). This CDR3 is CASRGGTSTGELFF. In nucleotides, the CDR3 is TGTGCCAGCAGGGGGGGGACTTCCACCGGGGAGCTGTTTTTT.

The V gene is TRBV5-4, the J gene TRBJ2-7; 8 nucleotides line up with TRBD1. Germline loops: CDR1 SGHNT, CDR2 YYREEE (reference sequence). The CDR3 length is 13 residues. V was pared by 3 bases and J by 3 bases, with 2 bases of the junction left unmatched. CDR3 sequence (DNA): TGTGCCAGCAGCTCGGACAGGGTCTACGAGCAGTACTTC. Protein: CASSSDRVYEQYF.

V and J are TRBV28 and TRBJ2-3; D gene ambiguous. V lost 5 bases to trimming and J lost 1 base, with 4 bases between them. The CDR3 spans 12 residues. Germline lookup yields CDR1 MDHEN and CDR2 SYDVKM. The CDR3 protein is CASSPGTDTQYF. DNA of the CDR3: TGTGCCAGCAGTCCAGGCACAGATACGCAGTATTTT.

The chain couples TRBV5-1 to TRBJ1-5, with unresolved D. V gave up 0 bases and J gave up 3 bases, with 13 bases separating them. The germline CDR1 and CDR2 sequences are SGHRS and YFSETQ. The CDR3 covers 16 residues. This chain's CDR3 is CASSLDGSSDNQPQHF. The CDR3 DNA sequence: TGCGCCAGCAGCTTGGACGGGTCGTCAGACAATCAGCCCCAGCATTTT.

The CDR3 reads CASSTNYYEQYF. The CDR3 DNA sequence: TGTGCCAGCAGCACGAATTACTACGAGCAGTACTTC. The V gene is TRBV6-5, the J gene TRBJ2-7; D gene uncertain. The V gene's germline CDR1 is MNHEY and CDR2 SVGAGI. The CDR3 is 12 amino acids. V lost 6 bases, J lost 3 bases, and 9 bases lay in between.

The CDR3 region is CASILDRDGYTF. In DNA, the CDR3 is TGCGCCAGCATTCTGGACAGGGATGGCTACACCTTC. The chain links TRBV10-1 to TRBJ1-2, with TRBD1 identical over 8 bases. Germline CDR1 is WNHNN and CDR2 is SYGVQD (reference sequence). Trimming cost V 7 bases and J 6 bases; bases outside gene matches: 4. CDR3 size: 12 residues.

The genes are TRBV18 and TRBJ2-3, with D tentatively TRBD2 (5 bases). Per germline, CDR1 KGHSH and CDR2 LQKENI. V was clipped by 4 bases and J by 0 bases, with 17 bases between them. The CDR3 has 17 amino acids. CDR3 nucleotides: TGTGCCAGCTCACTAAAGAGGTATCGGGGAAGCACAGATACGCAGTATTTT. This encodes CASSLKRYRGSTDTQYF.

This sequence joins TRBV19 and TRBJ2-2, with 11 positions matching TRBD2. The CDR3 extends over 17 amino acids. Germline trimming cut 3 bases from V and 4 bases from J; bases unmatched to any gene: 7. The germline V gene has CDR1 LNHDA and CDR2 SQIVND (reference sequence). The CDR3: CASSIPLAGGFTGELFF. The CDR3 region has the DNA TGTGCCAGTAGTATCCCCCTAGCGGGGGGCTTCACCGGGGAGCTGTTTTTT.

Comment on this clone: At one end, the junction sequence differs from germline, possibly due to a read error. Other DNA sequences within the sample encode an identical CDR3. The V call is TRBV25-1, the J call TRBJ1-6; tentatively, D is TRBD1 (5 bases). Germline V gene lookup returns CDR1 MGHDK and CDR2 SYGVNS. The CDR3 totals 11 residues. This CDR3 is CASSGGSPLHF. The CDR3 DNA sequence: TGTGCCAGTAGTGGGGGTTCACCCCTCCACTTT.

The chain links TRBV5-5 to TRBJ1-5; tentative D call: TRBD1 (6 bases). Between the trimmed V and J ends, which lost 4 bases and 3 bases, there was a span of 14 bases. This CDR3 comprises 15 residues. The germline gives CDR1 SGHKS, CDR2 YYEKEE (reference sequence). In DNA form, the CDR3 reads TGTGCCAGCAGCCTGGGGGGGGCCTACAATCAGCCCCAGCATTTT. This codes for CASSLGGAYNQPQHF. Full variable domain (outside the CDR3, taken from reference TRBV5-5 and TRBJ1-5): DAGVTQSPTHLIKTRGQQVTLRCSPISGHKSVSWYQQVLGQGPQFIFQYYEKEERGRGNFPDRFSARQFPNYSSELNVNALLLGDSALYLCASSLGGAYNQPQHFGDGTRLSIL.

The rearrangement links TRBV9 to TRBJ1-2; possible D gene TRBD1, 5 bases. Per the germline V gene, CDR1 is SGDLS and CDR2 is YYNGEE. Trimming cost V 7 bases and J 10 bases, with 23 bases left between them. The CDR3 consists of 14 residues. DNA for the CDR3: TGTGCCAGCCAACCCCGGGACCGAGGAGATTTCTACACCTTC. It is translated as CASQPRDRGDFYTF. Complete variable domain (other parts from reference TRBV9 and TRBJ1-2): DSGVTQTPKHLITATGQRVTLRCSPRSGDLSVYWYQQSLDQGLQFLIQYYNGEERAKGNILERFSAQQFPDLHSELNLSSLELGDSALYFCASQPRDRGDFYTFGSGTRLTVV.

The J gene is TRBJ2-3, the V gene TRBV5-1; TRBD2 aligns across 7 bases. CDR1 is SGHRS, CDR2 YFSETQ, per germline. The CDR3 sequence is 15 residues long. V lost 2 bases to trimming and J lost 3 bases; unmatched junction nucleotides: 6. This chain's CDR3 is CASSFGTSVTDTQYF. CDR3 bases: TGCGCCAGCAGCTTCGGAACTAGCGTAACAGATACGCAGTATTTT.

The rearrangement uses TRBV30 and TRBJ1-6; 11 bases are shared with TRBD1. This CDR3 is built from 13 residues. J was trimmed by 10 bases and V by 5 bases; bases with no gene match: 4. Germline loops: CDR1 GTSNPN, CDR2 SVGIG (reference sequence). In nucleotides, the CDR3 is TGTGCCTGGGGGACAGGGGGATTCTCACCCCTCCACTTT. Translating gives CAWGTGGFSPLHF.

CDR3 sequence (DNA): TGTGCCAGCAGCTTAATTAAGGGACAGGGAGTGTTTGATGAGCAGTTCTTC. It specifies CASSLIKGQGVFDEQFF. V and J are TRBV7-9 and TRBJ2-1, with 9 positions matching TRBD1. The CDR3 contains 17 residues. Germline trimming cut 2 bases from V and 8 bases from J; bases unmatched to any gene: 13. Germline V CDR1 and CDR2: SEHNR, FQNEAQ (reference sequence).